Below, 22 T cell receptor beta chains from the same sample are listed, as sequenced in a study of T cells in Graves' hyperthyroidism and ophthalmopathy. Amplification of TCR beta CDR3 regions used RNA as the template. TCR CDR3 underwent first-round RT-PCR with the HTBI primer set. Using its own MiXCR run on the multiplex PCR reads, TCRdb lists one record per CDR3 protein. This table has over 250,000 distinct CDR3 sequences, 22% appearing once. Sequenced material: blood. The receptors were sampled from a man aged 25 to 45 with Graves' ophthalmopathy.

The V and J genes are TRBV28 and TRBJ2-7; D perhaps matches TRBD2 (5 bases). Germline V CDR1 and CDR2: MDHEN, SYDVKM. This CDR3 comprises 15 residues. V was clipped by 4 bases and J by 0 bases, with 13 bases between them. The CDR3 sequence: CASSSHGESSYEQYF. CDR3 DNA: TGTGCCAGCAGTTCTCACGGGGAGAGCTCCTACGAGCAGTACTTC.

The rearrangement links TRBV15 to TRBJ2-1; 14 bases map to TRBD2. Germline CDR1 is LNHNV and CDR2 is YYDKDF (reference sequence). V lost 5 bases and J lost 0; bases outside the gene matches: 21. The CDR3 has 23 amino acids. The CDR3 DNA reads TGTGCCACCAGCGCCCGGACCGGGGGGACTAGCGGGGGCAAGATGGGCTCCTACAATGAGCAGTTCTTC. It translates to CATSARTGGTSGGKMGSYNEQFF.

CDR3 bases: TGTGCCAGCAGCCCCAGGGGGGACCTTGGAAACACCATATATTTT. Its protein product is CASSPRGDLGNTIYF. The rearrangement joins TRBV9 to TRBJ1-3; 7 nucleotides agree with TRBD1. Germline CDR1 reads SGDLS; CDR2 reads YYNGEE. The ends lost 4 bases at V and 3 bases at J; junction bases unmatched: 7. CDR3 size: 15 residues.

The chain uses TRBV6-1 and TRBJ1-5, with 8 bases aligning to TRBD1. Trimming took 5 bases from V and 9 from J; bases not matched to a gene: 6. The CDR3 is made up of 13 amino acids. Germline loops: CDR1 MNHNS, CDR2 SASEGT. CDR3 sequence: CASSSSGTGPQHF. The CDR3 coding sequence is TGTGCCAGCAGTTCGTCCGGGACAGGGCCCCAGCATTTT.

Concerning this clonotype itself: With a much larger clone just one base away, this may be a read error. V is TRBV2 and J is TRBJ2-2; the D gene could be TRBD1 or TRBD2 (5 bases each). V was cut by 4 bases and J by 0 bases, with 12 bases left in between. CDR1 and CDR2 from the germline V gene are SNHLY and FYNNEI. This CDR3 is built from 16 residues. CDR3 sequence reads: CASSAWGRPNTGELFF. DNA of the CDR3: TGTGCCAGCAGTGCATGGGGACGGCCGAACACCGGGGAGCTGTTTTTT.

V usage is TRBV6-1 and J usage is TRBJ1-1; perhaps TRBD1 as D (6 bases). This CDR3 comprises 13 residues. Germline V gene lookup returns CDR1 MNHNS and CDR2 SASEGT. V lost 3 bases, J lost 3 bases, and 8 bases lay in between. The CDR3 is CASSEGAHTEAFF. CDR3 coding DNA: TGTGCCAGCAGTGAGGGGGCGCACACTGAAGCTTTCTTT.

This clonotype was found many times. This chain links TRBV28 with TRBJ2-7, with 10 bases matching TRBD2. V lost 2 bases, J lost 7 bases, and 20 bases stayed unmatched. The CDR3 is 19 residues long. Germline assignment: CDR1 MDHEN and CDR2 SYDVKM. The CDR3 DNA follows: TGTGCCAGCAGTTTAAGGATTGTTTCGTGGGCTAGCGGGAGCTATGAGCAGTACTTC. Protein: CASSLRIVSWASGSYEQYF.

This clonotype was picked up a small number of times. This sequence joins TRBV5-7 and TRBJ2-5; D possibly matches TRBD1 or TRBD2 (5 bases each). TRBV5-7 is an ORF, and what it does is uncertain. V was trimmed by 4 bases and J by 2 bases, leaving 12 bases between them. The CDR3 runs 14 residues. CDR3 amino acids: CASSGTPEQETQYF. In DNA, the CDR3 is TGTGCCAGCAGCGGGACGCCTGAACAAGAGACCCAGTACTTC.

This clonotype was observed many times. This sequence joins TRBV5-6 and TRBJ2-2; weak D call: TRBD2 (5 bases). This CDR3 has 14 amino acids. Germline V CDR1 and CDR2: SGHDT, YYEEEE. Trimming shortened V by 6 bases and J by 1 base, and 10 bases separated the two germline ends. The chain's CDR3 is CASNSGGNTGELFF. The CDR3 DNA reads TGTGCCAGCAACAGTGGAGGGAACACCGGGGAGCTGTTTTTT.

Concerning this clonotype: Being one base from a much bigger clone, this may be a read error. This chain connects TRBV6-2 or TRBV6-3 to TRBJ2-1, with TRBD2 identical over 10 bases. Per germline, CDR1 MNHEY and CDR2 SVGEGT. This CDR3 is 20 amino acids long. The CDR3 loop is CASSYLYYSGRRLSYNERFF. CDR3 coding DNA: TGTGCCAGCAGTTACCTGTATTATAGCGGGAGGCGGCTCTCCTACAATGAGCGGTTCTTC.

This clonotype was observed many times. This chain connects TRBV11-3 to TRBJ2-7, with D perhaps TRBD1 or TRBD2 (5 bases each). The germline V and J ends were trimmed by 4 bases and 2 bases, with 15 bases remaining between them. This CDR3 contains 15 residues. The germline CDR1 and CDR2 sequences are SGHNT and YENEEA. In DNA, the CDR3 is TGTGCCAGCAGCTCCGAGGGGCAGTTGACCTACGAGCAGTACTTC. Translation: CASSSEGQLTYEQYF.

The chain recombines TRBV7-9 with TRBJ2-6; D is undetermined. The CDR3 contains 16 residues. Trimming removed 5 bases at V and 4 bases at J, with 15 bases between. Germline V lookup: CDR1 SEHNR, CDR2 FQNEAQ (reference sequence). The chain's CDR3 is CASSVGRLRGANVLTF. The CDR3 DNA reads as TGTGCCAGCAGCGTCGGCAGGCTGCGAGGGGCCAACGTCCTGACTTTC.

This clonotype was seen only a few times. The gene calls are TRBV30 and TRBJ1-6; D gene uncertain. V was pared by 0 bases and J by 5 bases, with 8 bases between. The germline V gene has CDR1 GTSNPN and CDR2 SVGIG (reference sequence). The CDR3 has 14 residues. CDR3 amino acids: CAWSVSGNNSPLHF. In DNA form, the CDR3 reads TGTGCCTGGAGTGTGTCAGGAAATAATTCACCCCTCCACTTT.

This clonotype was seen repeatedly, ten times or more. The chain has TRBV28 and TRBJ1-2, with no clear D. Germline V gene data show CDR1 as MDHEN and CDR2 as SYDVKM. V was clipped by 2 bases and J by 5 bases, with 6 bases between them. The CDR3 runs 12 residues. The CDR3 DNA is TGTGCCAGCAGTTTAGTTGGGTATGGCTACACCTTC. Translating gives CASSLVGYGYTF.

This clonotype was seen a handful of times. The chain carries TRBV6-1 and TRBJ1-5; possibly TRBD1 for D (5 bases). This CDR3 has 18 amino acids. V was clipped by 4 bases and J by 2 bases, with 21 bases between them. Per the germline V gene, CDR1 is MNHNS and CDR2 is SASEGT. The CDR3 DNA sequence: TGTGCCAGCAGTGTCCCTGGGGCACCTTCAAAGGGCAATCAGCCCCAGCATTTT. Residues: CASSVPGAPSKGNQPQHF.

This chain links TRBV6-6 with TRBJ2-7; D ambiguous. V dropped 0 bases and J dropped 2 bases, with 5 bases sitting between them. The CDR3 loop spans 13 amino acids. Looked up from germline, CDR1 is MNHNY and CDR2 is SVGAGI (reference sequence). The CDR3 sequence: CASSYSLAYEQYF. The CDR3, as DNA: TGTGCCAGCAGTTACTCCCTAGCCTACGAGCAGTACTTC.

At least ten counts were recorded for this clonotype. This CDR3 is CASSFTNTGELFF. CDR3 coding DNA: TGTGCCAGCAGCTTTACGAACACCGGGGAGCTGTTTTTT. The chain joins TRBV11-2 to TRBJ2-2; D is undetermined. Per germline, CDR1 SGHAT and CDR2 FQNNGV. The length of the CDR3 is 13 residues. V was clipped by 3 bases and J by 0 bases, with 2 bases between them.

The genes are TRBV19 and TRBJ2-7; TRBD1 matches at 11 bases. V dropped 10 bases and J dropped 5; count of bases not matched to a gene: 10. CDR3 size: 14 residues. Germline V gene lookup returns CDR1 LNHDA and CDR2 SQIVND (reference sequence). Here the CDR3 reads CATKRTGGYDEQYF. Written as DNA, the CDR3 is TGTGCCACCAAACGGACAGGGGGCTACGACGAGCAGTACTTC.

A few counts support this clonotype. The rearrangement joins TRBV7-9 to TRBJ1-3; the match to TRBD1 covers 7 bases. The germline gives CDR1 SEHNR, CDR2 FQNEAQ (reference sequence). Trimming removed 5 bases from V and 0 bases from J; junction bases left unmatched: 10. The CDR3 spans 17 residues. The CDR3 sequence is CASSTQGGILSGNTIYF. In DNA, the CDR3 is TGTGCCAGCAGCACTCAGGGGGGGATCCTCTCTGGAAACACCATATATTTT.

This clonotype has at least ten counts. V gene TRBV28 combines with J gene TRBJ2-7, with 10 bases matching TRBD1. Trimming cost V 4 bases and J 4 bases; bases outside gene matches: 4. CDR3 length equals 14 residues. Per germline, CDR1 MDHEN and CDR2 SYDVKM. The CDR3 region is CASSWTGGSYEQYF. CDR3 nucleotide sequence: TGTGCCAGCAGTTGGACAGGGGGTTCTTACGAGCAGTACTTC.

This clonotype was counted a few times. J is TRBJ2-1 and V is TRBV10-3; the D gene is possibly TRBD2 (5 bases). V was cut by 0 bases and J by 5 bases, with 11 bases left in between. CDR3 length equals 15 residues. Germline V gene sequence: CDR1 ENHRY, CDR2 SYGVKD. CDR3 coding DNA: TGTGCCATCAGTGAGTCAAGCGGTCCGAACAATGAGCAGTTCTTC. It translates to CAISESSGPNNEQFF.

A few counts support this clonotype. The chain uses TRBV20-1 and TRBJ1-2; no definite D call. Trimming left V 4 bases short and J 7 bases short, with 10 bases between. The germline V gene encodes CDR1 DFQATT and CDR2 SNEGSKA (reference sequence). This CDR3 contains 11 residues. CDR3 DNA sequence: TGCAGTGCTAAATCTGAGGGTGGCTACACCTTC. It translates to CSAKSEGGYTF.